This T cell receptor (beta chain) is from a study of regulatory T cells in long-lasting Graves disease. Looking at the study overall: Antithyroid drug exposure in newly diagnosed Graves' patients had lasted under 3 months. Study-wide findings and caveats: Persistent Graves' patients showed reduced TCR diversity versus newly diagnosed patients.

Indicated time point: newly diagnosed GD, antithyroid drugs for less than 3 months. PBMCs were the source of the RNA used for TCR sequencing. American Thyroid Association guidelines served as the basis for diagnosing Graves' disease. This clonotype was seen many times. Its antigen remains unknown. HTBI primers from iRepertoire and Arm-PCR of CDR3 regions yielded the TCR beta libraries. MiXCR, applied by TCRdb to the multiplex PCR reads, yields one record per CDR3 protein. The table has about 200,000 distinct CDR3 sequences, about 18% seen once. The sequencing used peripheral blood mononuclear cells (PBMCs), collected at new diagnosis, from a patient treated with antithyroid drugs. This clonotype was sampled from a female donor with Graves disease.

Written as DNA, the CDR3 is TGTGCCAGCAGACCCCCAGTAGCGGGAGGGCCGTGGGGCTACGAGCAGTACTTC. It encodes CASRPPVAGGPWGYEQYF. This sequence joins TRBV28 and TRBJ2-7, with TRBD2 matching over 11 bases. This CDR3 region has 18 residues. V shed 6 bases, J shed 3 bases, and the junction held 16 bases outside the gene matches. Germline lookup yields CDR1 MDHEN and CDR2 SYDVKM.